The rows below give T cell receptor beta chains drawn from one sample of a study of molecular identifiers for immune sequencing clone quantification. TCRdb re-derived calls from the PCR reads in MiXCR, one entry per CDR3 protein. Here the sample spans 65,000 or so distinct CDR3 sequences, under 20% being singletons. The sample taken for sequencing was naive CD8+ T cells from blood, with Jurkat cell RNA spiked in. The origin of the receptors is a human donor in good health. Some libraries in this study had Jurkat cell RNA spiked in. Each CDR3 is given with its conserved first and last residue. D genes are given only for firm matches. Some rows have no size entry. The others give once, few or many, or a class for an expanded clone.

J gene: TRBJ1-6; D gene: TRBD1; clone size: few; V gene: TRBV18; CDR3 protein: CASSPLDRASPLHF; CDR3 DNA: TGTGCCAGCTCACCACTGGACAGGGCTTCACCCCTCCACTTT
J gene: TRBJ2-2; D gene: NA; clone size: many; V gene: TRBV10-3; CDR3 protein: CAISDRQTNTGELFF; CDR3 DNA: TGTGCCATCAGTGATAGACAGACGAACACCGGGGAGCTGTTTTTT
J gene: TRBJ2-3; D gene: TRBD2; clone size: many; V gene: TRBV4-2; CDR3 protein: CASSQGDALEAGVGDTQYF; CDR3 DNA: TGTGCCAGCAGCCAAGGGGATGCCCTAGAGGCGGGAGTAGGGGATACGCAGTATTTT
J gene: TRBJ2-3; D gene: NA; clone size: many; V gene: TRBV19; CDR3 protein: CAPKSDTQYF; CDR3 DNA: TGTGCCCCTAAGTCAGATACGCAGTATTTT
J gene: TRBJ1-2; D gene: NA; clone size: few; V gene: TRBV7-9; CDR3 protein: CASRILTDGYAF; CDR3 DNA: TGTGCCAGCAGAATTTTGACGGATGGCTACGCCTTC
J gene: TRBJ2-1; D gene: TRBD2; clone size: many; V gene: TRBV7-9; CDR3 protein: CASSFSSGRGGNEQFF; CDR3 DNA: TGTGCCAGCAGCTTCTCTAGCGGGAGGGGTGGCAATGAGCAGTTCTTC
J gene: TRBJ2-5; D gene: TRBD1; clone size: NA; V gene: TRBV11-2; CDR3 protein: CAGSISGTGASEAQYF; CDR3 DNA: TGTGCCGGCAGCATCTCCGGGACAGGGGCTTCGGAGGCCCAGTACTTC
J gene: TRBJ2-5; D gene: NA; clone size: many; V gene: TRBV29-1; CDR3 protein: CSVEGWGGPHEETQYF; CDR3 DNA: TGCAGCGTTGAGGGGTGGGGTGGCCCCCATGAAGAGACCCAGTACTTC
J gene: TRBJ2-7; D gene: NA; clone size: NA; V gene: TRBV27; CDR3 protein: CASWTANSYEQYF; CDR3 DNA: TGTGCCAGCTGGACAGCTAATTCCTACGAGCAGTACTTC
J gene: TRBJ2-5; D gene: NA; clone size: many; V gene: TRBV9; CDR3 protein: CASSPRTEETQYF; CDR3 DNA: TGTGCCAGCAGCCCTCGGACTGAAGAGACCCAGTACTTC
J gene: TRBJ2-5; D gene: NA; clone size: many; V gene: TRBV24-1; CDR3 protein: CATSDWAFQYF; CDR3 DNA: TGTGCCACCAGTGATTGGGCATTCCAGTACTTC
J gene: TRBJ2-3; D gene: TRBD2; clone size: NA; V gene: TRBV12-3/TRBV12-4; CDR3 protein: CASSLGTSGQYF; CDR3 DNA: TGTGCCAGCAGTTTAGGGACTAGCGGGCAGTATTTT
J gene: TRBJ1-6; D gene: NA; clone size: many; V gene: TRBV11-3; CDR3 protein: CASSLFRPRPPLHF; CDR3 DNA: TGTGCCAGCAGCTTATTCCGGCCGCGGCCACCCCTCCACTTT